A single sample gave rise to the 24 T cell receptor beta chains below, sequenced in a study of vaccination effects on CD4 cells after COVID-19. Sequenced by immunoSEQ multiplex PCR; TCRdb stores in-frame clones only, minus some. The table records approximately 45,000 clones, around 76% of them present only once. Following 10 days of culture, CD4+ T cells were isolated. These receptors' antigens are unknown. The sample in question was CD4+ T cells from PBMCs cultured without peptide, obtained before COVID-19 vaccination. The source of these receptors is a human donor who had a prior SARS-CoV-2 infection.

This clone was recorded only once. V is TRBV6-5 and J is TRBJ2-7; 8 nucleotides agree with TRBD2. CDR1 and CDR2 from the germline V gene are MNHEY and SVGAGI. The ends lost 7 bases at V and 4 bases at J; junction bases unmatched: 9. This CDR3 spans 14 amino acids. In DNA form, the CDR3 reads TGTGCCAGCAAGGATACGGGGGGGCGATACGAGCAGTACTTC. Translated: CASKDTGGRYEQYF.

The rearrangement links TRBV5-5 to TRBJ2-3; the D gene is possibly TRBD1 (7 bases). The length of the CDR3 is 16 residues. Looked up from germline, CDR1 is SGHKS and CDR2 is YYEKEE (reference sequence). V gave up 7 bases and J gave up 2 bases, with 20 bases separating them. This chain's CDR3 is CASQKWRDRYTDTQYF. The CDR3 nucleotides are TGTGCCAGCCAAAAGTGGCGGGACAGATACACAGATACGCAGTATTTT.

The chain has TRBV11-3 and TRBJ1-1; D remains unclear. The germline V gene encodes CDR1 SGHNT and CDR2 YENEEA. Trimming took off 5 bases at V and 7 bases at J, with 14 bases between the two ends. This CDR3 has 13 residues. CDR3 nucleotide sequence: TGTGCCAGCAGCGCCAGTAGCTATGTTGAAGCTTTCTTT. Its protein is CASSASSYVEAFF.

The V and J genes are TRBV6-6 and TRBJ2-1, with TRBD2 matching over 10 bases. From germline, CDR1 is MNHNY and CDR2 SVGAGI (reference sequence). The CDR3 is 15 residues long. V was clipped by 5 bases and J by 4 bases; unmatched bases: 5. CDR3 residues: CASSDLAGVYNEQFF. The CDR3 DNA is TGTGCCAGCAGTGACCTAGCGGGAGTTTACAATGAGCAGTTCTTC.

CDR3 nucleotide sequence: TGTGCCAGCAGCCAAGGCGGCTGGATCGACAGGGGGCGGGACAAAAACATTCAGTACTTC. Translated, it gives CASSQGGWIDRGRDKNIQYF. The rearrangement uses TRBV3-1 (or the pseudogene TRBV3-2) and TRBJ2-4; 10 nucleotides align to TRBD1. The length of the CDR3 is 20 residues. Germline trimming cut 1 base from V and 3 bases from J; bases unmatched to any gene: 15. CDR1 and CDR2 from the germline V gene are LGHDT and YNNKEL (reference sequence).

CDR3 in DNA: TGCAGCGTGCTGGAACAAGAGACCCAGTACTTC. It translates to CSVLEQETQYF. This chain uses TRBV29-1 with TRBJ2-5; D gene ambiguous. Germline CDR1 and CDR2: SQVTM and ANQGSEA. V lost 6 bases and J 2 bases, leaving 7 bases between the germline ends. The CDR3 is 11 amino acids.

The J gene is TRBJ2-1, the V gene TRBV9; perhaps TRBD2 as D (6 bases). CDR3 length: 17 amino acids. Trimming shortened V by 0 bases and J by 2 bases, and 15 bases separated the two germline ends. Germline V gives CDR1 SGDLS, CDR2 YYNGEE. CDR3 loop: CASSVGPRDIPYNEQFF. The CDR3 DNA is TGTGCCAGCAGCGTAGGACCGCGGGATATCCCCTACAATGAGCAGTTCTTC.

The V call is TRBV11-3, the J call TRBJ2-1; TRBD2 agrees at 7 bases. The V and J ends lost 0 bases and 7 bases, in that order; junction bases with no gene match: 6. Per germline, CDR1 SGHNT and CDR2 YENEEA. This CDR3 region has 15 residues. CDR3 loop: CASSLDPGLLNEQFF. CDR3 bases: TGTGCCAGCAGCTTAGACCCGGGACTATTGAATGAGCAGTTCTTC.

The V and J genes are TRBV4-3 and TRBJ1-2; 8 bases match TRBD1. Trimming took 0 bases from V and 3 from J; bases not matched to a gene: 6. The germline gives CDR1 LGHNA, CDR2 YSLEER. This CDR3 comprises 16 residues. CDR3 amino acids: CASSQDIDRGDYGYTF. The DNA for the CDR3 is TGCGCCAGCAGCCAAGATATCGACAGGGGTGACTATGGCTACACCTTC.

About this clone: The junction shows a germline mismatch at one end, possibly a read error. The V and J genes are TRBV13 and TRBJ2-3, with 14 positions matching TRBD2. The germline gives CDR1 PRHDT, CDR2 FYEKMQ (reference sequence). The CDR3 extends over 18 amino acids. CDR3: CASSLRLAGGPWGDTRYF. CDR3 nucleotides: TGTGCCAGCAGCCTCAGACTAGCGGGAGGGCCATGGGGAGATACGCGGTATTTT.

The gene calls are TRBV24-1 and TRBJ2-3; D possibly corresponds to TRBD2 (6 bases). CDR3 length: 16 amino acids. Germline assignment: CDR1 KGHDR and CDR2 SFDVKD. V was pared by 3 bases and J by 0 bases, with 12 bases between. Here the CDR3 DNA reads TGTGCCACCAGTGATATCAGTAGCGGAAGCACAGATACGCAGTATTTT. Amino acid sequence: CATSDISSGSTDTQYF.

The V call is TRBV5-6, the J call TRBJ2-2; TRBD1 matches at 8 bases. V gave up 4 bases and J gave up 6 bases; unmatched junction bases: 11. Per the germline V gene, CDR1 is SGHDT and CDR2 is YYEEEE. The CDR3 runs 16 residues. DNA of the CDR3: TGTGCCAGCAGCCAACGGGGACAGGAAAGGGCCGGGGAGCTGTTTTTT. Protein product: CASSQRGQERAGELFF.

The chain employs TRBV4-2 and TRBJ1-1, with 7 bases lining up with TRBD1. Trimming at V came to 4 bases and at J to 4 bases, leaving 6 bases not matched to a gene. This CDR3 region has 14 residues. The germline gives CDR1 LGHNA, CDR2 YNFKEQ. The CDR3 DNA sequence: TGTGCCAGCAGCCGAACAGGGGAACTCACTGAAGCTTTCTTT. It encodes CASSRTGELTEAFF.

This chain joins TRBV12-2 and TRBJ1-1; TRBD1 is taken as the D call from the table, unchecked against the DNA. TRBV12-2 is designated a pseudogene. The CDR3 covers 17 residues. The CDR3 is CASRSRRTGSGNTEAFF. CDR3 sequence (DNA): TGTGCAAGTCGCTCCCGCAGGACAGGGTCGGGGAACACTGAAGCTTTCTTT.

The chain has TRBV9 and TRBJ2-1, with TRBD1 matching over 9 bases. From germline, CDR1 is SGDLS and CDR2 YYNGEE. The V segment lost 7 bases and the J segment 5 bases; nucleotides outside the gene matches: 7. The CDR3 runs to 14 residues. The DNA of the CDR3 is TGTGCCAGCGGACGACAGGGGGTGAACAATGAGCAGTTCTTC. Its translation is CASGRQGVNNEQFF.

The chain is built from TRBV6-5 and TRBJ1-2, with 9 bases aligning to TRBD1. The ends lost 6 bases at V and 0 bases at J; junction bases unmatched: 5. Per germline, CDR1 MNHEY and CDR2 SVGAGI. The CDR3 spans 15 residues. The CDR3 DNA is TGTGCCAGCAGGACTTGGACAGGGGCTAACTATGGCTACACCTTC. Translated, it gives CASRTWTGANYGYTF.

As regards this clone: One end of the junction is discordant with germline, which a read error may explain. The V call is TRBV7-2, the J call TRBJ2-7; 16 positions match TRBD2. Germline V gene lookup returns CDR1 SGHTA and CDR2 FQGNSA. The CDR3 contains 16 residues. The CDR3 coding sequence is TGTGCCAGCAGCTCAGCCCAGGGACTAGCGGGAGGGGCTGGGGACTTC. Encoded protein: CASSSAQGLAGGAGDF.

The J gene is TRBJ1-6, the V gene TRBV27; D is unresolved. This CDR3 region has 15 residues. CDR1 and CDR2 (germline): MNHEY, SMNVEV (reference sequence). Trimming pared 0 bases from V and 6 bases from J, leaving 9 bases between. Written as DNA, the CDR3 is TGTGCCAGCAGTTTATCGCAGTTCCCTAATTCACCCCTCCACTTT. Amino acid sequence: CASSLSQFPNSPLHF.

V is TRBV4-1 and J is TRBJ2-5; the match to TRBD2 covers 16 bases. Germline CDR1 reads MGHRA; CDR2 reads YSYEKL. The CDR3 runs 18 residues. The V gene end was trimmed by 5 bases and the J gene end by 5 bases; junction bases not matched to a gene: 11. CDR3 region: CASSKGLAGGLRFETQYF. The CDR3 coding sequence is TGCGCCAGCAGCAAGGGACTAGCGGGGGGGCTGAGGTTCGAGACCCAGTACTTC.

The chain links TRBV11-2 to TRBJ2-7, with D unresolved. Trimming removed 0 bases at V and 2 bases at J, with 8 bases between. CDR1 and CDR2 (germline): SGHAT, FQNNGV. The CDR3 consists of 14 residues. CDR3 nucleotide sequence: TGTGCCAGCAGCTTAGACCCCTCTCCCTACGAGCAGTACTTC. It is translated as CASSLDPSPYEQYF. Combining the CDR3 with reference TRBV11-2 and TRBJ2-7 gives the whole variable domain EAGVAQSPRYKIIEKRQSVAFWCNPISGHATLYWYQQILGQGPKLLIQFQNNGVVDDSQLPKDRFSAERLKGVDSTLKIQPAKLEDSAVYLCASSLDPSPYEQYFGPGTRLTVT.

The V gene is TRBV19, the J gene TRBJ2-1, with 9 bases aligning to TRBD2. This CDR3 has 14 amino acids. Germline CDR1 and CDR2: LNHDA and SQIVND (reference sequence). After removal of 7 bases from V and 5 bases from J, the junction contained 6 bases not matched to a gene. The CDR3 DNA reads as TGTGCCAGTAAAGGGCTAGCGGGACACAATGAGCAGTTCTTC. Its protein product is CASKGLAGHNEQFF.

The chain has TRBV7-2 and TRBJ2-3; either TRBD1 or TRBD2 may supply D (5 bases each). Trimming removed 4 bases from V and 9 bases from J, with 14 bases in between. Germline V gives CDR1 SGHTA, CDR2 FQGNSA. This CDR3 is 13 amino acids long. This CDR3 is CASSWDLPETQYF. The CDR3 bases are TGTGCCAGCAGCTGGGACCTCCCGGAGACGCAGTATTTT. Variable domain in full (rest from reference TRBV7-2 and TRBJ2-3): GAGVSQSPSNKVTEKGKDVELRCDPISGHTALYWYRQSLGQGLEFLIYFQGNSAPDKSGLPSDRFSAERTGGSVSTLTIQRTQQEDSAVYLCASSWDLPETQYFGPGTRLTVL.

The sample holds a few counts of this clone. The rearrangement links TRBV4-1 to TRBJ2-3; D possibly corresponds to TRBD1 (6 bases). The CDR3 covers 17 residues. CDR1 and CDR2 from the germline V gene are MGHRA and YSYEKL. V gave up 1 base and J gave up 0 bases, with 14 bases separating them. CDR3 coding DNA: TGCGCCAGCAGCCAAGGGCCGACAGGCCGTAGCACAGATACGCAGTATTTT. It translates to CASSQGPTGRSTDTQYF.

The gene calls are TRBV29-1 and TRBJ2-1, with D perhaps TRBD2 (5 bases). In germline, CDR1 is SQVTM, CDR2 ANQGSEA. Trimming shortened V by 4 bases and J by 2 bases, and 9 bases separated the two germline ends. This CDR3 is built from 13 residues. In nucleotides, the CDR3 is TGCAGCGTTGGGAGCGGAGCCTACAATGAGCAGTTCTTC. Translating it yields CSVGSGAYNEQFF.